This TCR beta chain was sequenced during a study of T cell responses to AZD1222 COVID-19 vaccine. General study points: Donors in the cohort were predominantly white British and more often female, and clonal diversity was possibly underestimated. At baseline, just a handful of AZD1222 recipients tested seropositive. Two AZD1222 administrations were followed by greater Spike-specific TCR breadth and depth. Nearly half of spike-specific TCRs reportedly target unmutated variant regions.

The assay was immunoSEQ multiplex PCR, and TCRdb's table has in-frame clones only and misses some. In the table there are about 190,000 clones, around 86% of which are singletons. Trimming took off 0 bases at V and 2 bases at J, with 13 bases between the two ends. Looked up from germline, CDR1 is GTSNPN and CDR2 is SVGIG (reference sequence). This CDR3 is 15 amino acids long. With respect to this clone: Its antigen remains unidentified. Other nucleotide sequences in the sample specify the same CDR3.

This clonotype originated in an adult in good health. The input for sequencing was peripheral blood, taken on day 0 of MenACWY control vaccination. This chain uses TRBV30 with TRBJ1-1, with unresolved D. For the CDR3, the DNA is TGTGCCTGGAGTGTATGGGGAGGGCCTAACACTGAAGCTTTCTTT. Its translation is CAWSVWGGPNTEAFF. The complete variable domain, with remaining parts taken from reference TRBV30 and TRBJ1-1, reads SQTIHQWPATLVQPVGSPLSLECTVEGTSNPNLYWYRQAAGRGLQLLFYSVGIGQISSEVPQNLSASRPQDRQFILSSKKLLLSDSGFYLCAWSVWGGPNTEAFFGQGTRLTVV.